Shown below are 14 T cell receptor beta chains from a single sample sequenced in a study of molecular identifiers for immune sequencing clone quantification (dated by TCRdb to between 2017 and 2018). The library relied on PCR. Sequenced using an Illumina HiSeq 4000. TCRdb reran the public reads through fastp at Q25 and MiXCR, keeping productive beta chains. Here each entry gathers all rows of one CDR3 protein and keeps the most common genes and DNA. For this sample there are about 640,000 distinct CDR3 sequences; 15% to 20% appear just once. Together, the top ten hold around 0.9% of the sample. What was sequenced was naive CD8+ T cells from blood, with Jurkat cell RNA spiked in. The label giving this sample's cell subset or site can be read as: FACS-sorted CD8+CD4-CCR7+CD45RA+ naive T cells. The receptors shown here come from a human donor in good health. Some libraries in this study had Jurkat cell RNA spiked in.

In regard to this clonotype: This could be a read error, since a much larger clone is one nucleotide away. The genes are TRBV19 and TRBJ2-3, with D possibly matching TRBD2 (5 bases). The length of the CDR3 is 14 residues. Germline V CDR1 and CDR2: LNHDA, SQIVND (reference sequence). CDR3 residues: CAGSESEGTDTQYF. The CDR3 nucleotides read TGTGCCGGTAGCGAAAGCGAGGGCACAGATACGCAGTATTTT.

This clonotype was seen just once. The chain is built from TRBV19 and TRBJ2-5, with D maybe TRBD2 (6 bases). Trimming took 1 base from V and 8 from J, leaving 17 bases between them. Germline V gives CDR1 LNHDA, CDR2 SQIVND (reference sequence). This CDR3 comprises 15 residues. This chain's CDR3 is CASSIAGGHVDTQYF. CDR3 DNA sequence: TGTGCCAGTAGTATAGCAGGAGGGCACGTAGATACCCAGTACTTC. Combining the CDR3 with reference TRBV19 and TRBJ2-5 gives the whole variable domain DGGITQSPKYLFRKEGQNVTLSCEQNLNHDAMYWYRQDPGQGLRLIYYSQIVNDFQKGDIAEGYSVSREKKESFPLTVTSAQKNPTAFYLCASSIAGGHVDTQYFGPGTRLLVL.

Regarding this clonotype: A read error is possible here, since a much larger clone lies one base away. The CDR3 region is CASSADGITQGTQYF. CDR3 nucleotide sequence: TGTGCCAGCAGCGCGGACGGGATTACTCAAGGGACCCAGTACTTC. The rearrangement links TRBV9 to TRBJ2-5; tentatively, D is TRBD2 (5 bases). There are 15 residues in the CDR3. CDR1 and CDR2 from the germline V gene are SGDLS and YYNGEE.

About this clonotype: Being one base from a much bigger clone, this may be a read error. This rearrangement joins TRBV7-9 to TRBJ1-1; 7 nucleotides match TRBD1. The CDR3 sequence is 14 residues long. Germline values: CDR1 SEHNR, CDR2 FQNEAQ (reference sequence). The V and J ends lost 5 bases and 1 base, in that order; junction bases with no gene match: 4. The CDR3 DNA reads TGTGCCAGCAGCCCGGACAGGACGAACACTGAAGCTTTCTTT. Its protein is CASSPDRTNTEAFF.

This clonotype was detected only once. A much larger clone lies a single base off, so this may be a read error. V and J are TRBV5-1 and TRBJ1-1; maybe TRBD1 (5 bases). Germline CDR1 and CDR2: SGHRS and YFSETQ. V lost 4 bases, J lost 2 bases, and 12 bases lay in between. The CDR3 is made up of 14 amino acids. CDR3 residues: CASSLLGDNTEAFF. CDR3 coding DNA: TGCGCCAGCAGCCTTTTAGGGGATAACACTGAAGCTTTCTTT.

For this clonotype: Possible read error: a much larger clone is one base away. The gene calls are TRBV18 and TRBJ1-2; D ambiguous. The CDR3 loop spans 13 amino acids. Germline V gene data show CDR1 as KGHSH and CDR2 as LQKENI. In DNA, the CDR3 is TGTGCCAGCTCATCACCGGAACAGAATGGCTACACCTTC. This gives the protein CASSSPEQNGYTF.

This clonotype was picked up many times. The junction departs from germline at one end; a sequencing error may be responsible. The chain is built from TRBV7-9 and TRBJ2-4; the D is unclear. The CDR3 spans 12 residues. The germline gives CDR1 SEHNR, CDR2 FQNEAQ (reference sequence). The CDR3 nucleotides are TGTGCCAGCAGCTTAGCCGAAAACATTCAGTACTTC. It yields the protein CASSLAENIQYF.

J is TRBJ2-1 and V is TRBV30; 14 bases are shared with TRBD2. The V segment lost 5 bases and the J segment 9 bases; nucleotides outside the gene matches: 3. Germline V lookup: CDR1 GTSNPN, CDR2 SVGIG (reference sequence). This CDR3 region has 13 residues. The CDR3 here is CAWGLAGGPEQFF. The CDR3 bases are TGTGCCTGGGGACTAGCGGGAGGCCCTGAGCAGTTCTTC.

This clonotype was detected many times. The chain joins TRBV7-9 to TRBJ1-1; 8 bases are a match to TRBD1. V lost 3 bases to trimming and J lost 4 bases; unmatched junction nucleotides: 4. CDR1 SEHNR and CDR2 FQNEAQ come from the germline V gene (reference sequence). The CDR3 consists of 14 residues. DNA of the CDR3: TGTGCCAGCAGCTTGGACAGGGCGACCACTGAAGCTTTCTTT. Amino acid sequence: CASSLDRATTEAFF.

In this sample, this clonotype turned up many times. CDR3 region: CASSPGPSYGYTF. In DNA form, the CDR3 reads TGTGCCAGTTCTCCGGGACCGAGCTATGGCTACACCTTC. The J gene is TRBJ1-2, the V gene TRBV12-3 or TRBV12-4, with D perhaps matching TRBD1 (5 bases). V shed 9 bases and J shed 4 bases, with 15 bases lying between them. There are 13 residues in the CDR3.

The chain couples TRBV13 to TRBJ2-4; D gene unclear. Trimming shortened V by 5 bases and J by 0 bases, and 8 bases separated the two germline ends. CDR3 length equals 14 residues. From germline, CDR1 is PRHDT and CDR2 FYEKMQ (reference sequence). The CDR3 reads CASSDRGAKNIQYF. In DNA, the CDR3 is TGTGCCAGCAGCGACCGTGGAGCCAAAAACATTCAGTACTTC.

This clonotype was counted ten times or more. The CDR3: CASSLWQGVGDTEAFF. CDR3 in DNA: TGTGCCAGCAGTTTGTGGCAGGGGGTTGGGGACACTGAAGCTTTCTTT. This chain uses TRBV28 with TRBJ1-1; TRBD1 matches at 7 bases. Per the germline V gene, CDR1 is MDHEN and CDR2 is SYDVKM. Trimming removed 3 bases from V and 3 bases from J; junction bases left unmatched: 10. The CDR3 has 16 amino acids. Using reference TRBV28 and TRBJ1-1 for the parts outside the CDR3, the full variable domain is DVKVTQSSRYLVKRTGEKVFLECVQDMDHENMFWYRQDPGLGLRLIYFSYDVKMKEKGDIPEGYSVSREKKERFSLILESASTNQTSMYLCASSLWQGVGDTEAFFGQGTRLTVV.

A few counts support this clonotype. The chain has TRBV15 and TRBJ1-2; D uncertain. The V and J ends lost 0 bases and 8 bases respectively, with 16 bases between them. CDR3 size: 15 residues. Germline V gives CDR1 LNHNV, CDR2 YYDKDF (reference sequence). The DNA for the CDR3 is TGTGCCACCAGCAGAGATAAGGGTTCCCCGTGGGGCTACACCTTC. This codes for CATSRDKGSPWGYTF. The full variable domain, completed using reference TRBV15 and TRBJ1-2, is DAMVIQNPRYQVTQFGKPVTLSCSQTLNHNVMYWYQQKSSQAPKLLFHYYDKDFNNEADTPDNFQSRRPNTSFCFLDIRSPGLGDTAMYLCATSRDKGSPWGYTFGSGTRLTVV.

This clonotype was counted at least ten times. J is TRBJ1-4 and V is TRBV18; D ambiguous. V was clipped by 2 bases and J by 7 bases, with 14 bases between them. The germline V gene has CDR1 KGHSH and CDR2 LQKENI. The CDR3 runs to 15 residues. CDR3 amino acids: CASSPAGLQGEKLFF. As DNA, the CDR3 is TGTGCCAGCTCACCAGCCGGACTCCAAGGTGAAAAACTGTTTTTT.